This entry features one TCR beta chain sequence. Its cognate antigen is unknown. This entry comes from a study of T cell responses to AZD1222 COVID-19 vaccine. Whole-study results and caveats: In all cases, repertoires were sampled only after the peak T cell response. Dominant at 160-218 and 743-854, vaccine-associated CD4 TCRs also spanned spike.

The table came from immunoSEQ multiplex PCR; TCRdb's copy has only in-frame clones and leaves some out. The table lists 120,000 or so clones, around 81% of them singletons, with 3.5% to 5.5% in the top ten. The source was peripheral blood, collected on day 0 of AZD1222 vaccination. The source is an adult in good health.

CDR3: CASSFRDGSGNTIYF. The CDR3 nucleotides are TGTGCCAGCAGTTTCAGGGACGGCTCTGGAAACACCATATATTTT. The chain has TRBV6-6 and TRBJ1-3, with D possibly TRBD1 on 5 matching bases. The CDR3 has 15 residues. CDR1 and CDR2 (germline): MNHNY, SVGAGI (reference sequence). V was pared by 4 bases and J by 0 bases, with 10 bases between.